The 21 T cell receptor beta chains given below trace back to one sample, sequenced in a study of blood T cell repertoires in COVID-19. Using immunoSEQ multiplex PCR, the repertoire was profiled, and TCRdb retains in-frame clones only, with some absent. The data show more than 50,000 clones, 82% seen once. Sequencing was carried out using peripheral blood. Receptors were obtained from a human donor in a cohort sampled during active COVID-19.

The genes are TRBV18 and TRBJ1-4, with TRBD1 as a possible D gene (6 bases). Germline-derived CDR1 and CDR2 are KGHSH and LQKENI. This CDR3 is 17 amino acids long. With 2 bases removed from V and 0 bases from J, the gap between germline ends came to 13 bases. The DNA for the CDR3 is TGTGCCAGCTCACCATGGACAGTTGTTACAACTAATGAAAAACTGTTTTTT. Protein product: CASSPWTVVTTNEKLFF.

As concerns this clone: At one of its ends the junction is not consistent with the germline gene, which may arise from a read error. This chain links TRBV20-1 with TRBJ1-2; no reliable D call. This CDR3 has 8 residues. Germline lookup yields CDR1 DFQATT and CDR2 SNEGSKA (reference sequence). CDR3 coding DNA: TGCAGTGCTAGGAGTGAGGTCTTC. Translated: CSARSEVF.

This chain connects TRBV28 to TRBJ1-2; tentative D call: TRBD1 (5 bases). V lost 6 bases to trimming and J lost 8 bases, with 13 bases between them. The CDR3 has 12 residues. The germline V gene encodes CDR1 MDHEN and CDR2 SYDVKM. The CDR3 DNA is TGTGCCAGCAGCCGGACAAGGGCGGGCTACACCTTC. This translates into CASSRTRAGYTF.

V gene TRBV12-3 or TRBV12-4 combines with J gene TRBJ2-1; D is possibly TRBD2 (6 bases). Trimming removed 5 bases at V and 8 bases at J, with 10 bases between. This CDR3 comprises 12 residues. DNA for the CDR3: TGTGCCAGCAGTCCATCGGGAGATGAGCAGTTCTTC. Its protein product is CASSPSGDEQFF.

CDR3 region: CASSSSDHRTQETQYF. The CDR3 region has the DNA TGTGCCAGCAGCTCCTCAGACCACAGGACCCAAGAGACCCAGTACTTC. V gene TRBV5-6 combines with J gene TRBJ2-5, with D maybe TRBD1 (5 bases). CDR3 length: 16 residues. Trimming stripped 3 bases from V and 1 base from J, with 16 bases between. Germline values: CDR1 SGHDT, CDR2 YYEEEE. Drawing the rest from reference TRBV5-6 and TRBJ2-5, the complete variable domain is DAGVTQSPTHLIKTRGQQVTLRCSPKSGHDTVSWYQQALGQGPQFIFQYYEEEERQRGNFPDRFSGHQFPNYSSELNVNALLLGDSALYLCASSSSDHRTQETQYFGPGTRLLVL.

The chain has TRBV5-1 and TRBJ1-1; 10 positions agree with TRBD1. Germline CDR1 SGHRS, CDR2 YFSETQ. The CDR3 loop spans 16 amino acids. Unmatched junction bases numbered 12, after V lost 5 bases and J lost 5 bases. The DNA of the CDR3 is TGCGCCAGCAGTAAATACTCGGGACAGGGGTTGACTGAAGCTTTCTTT. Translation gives CASSKYSGQGLTEAFF.

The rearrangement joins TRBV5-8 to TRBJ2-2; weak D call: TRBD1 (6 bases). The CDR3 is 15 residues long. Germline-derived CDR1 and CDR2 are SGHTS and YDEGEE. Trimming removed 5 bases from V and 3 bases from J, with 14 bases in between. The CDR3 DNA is TGTGCCAGCAGACCCGGGACAAGGCACACCGGGGAGCTGTTTTTT. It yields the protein CASRPGTRHTGELFF.

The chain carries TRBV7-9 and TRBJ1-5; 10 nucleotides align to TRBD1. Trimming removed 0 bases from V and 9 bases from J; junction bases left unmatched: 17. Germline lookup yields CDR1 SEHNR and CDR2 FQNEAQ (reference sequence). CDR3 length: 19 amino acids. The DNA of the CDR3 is TGTGCCAGCAGCTTAGCGGGACAGGGGCCGGATAAAGGTTCCCGGCCCCAGCATTTT. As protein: CASSLAGQGPDKGSRPQHF.

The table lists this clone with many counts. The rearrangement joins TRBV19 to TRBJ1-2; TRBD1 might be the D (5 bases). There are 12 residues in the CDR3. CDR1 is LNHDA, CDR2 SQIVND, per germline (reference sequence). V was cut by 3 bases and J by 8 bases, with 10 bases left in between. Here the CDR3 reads CASSIGGAGYTF. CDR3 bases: TGTGCCAGTAGTATTGGAGGGGCCGGCTACACCTTC. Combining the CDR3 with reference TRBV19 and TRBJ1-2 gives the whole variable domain DGGITQSPKYLFRKEGQNVTLSCEQNLNHDAMYWYRQDPGQGLRLIYYSQIVNDFQKGDIAEGYSVSREKKESFPLTVTSAQKNPTAFYLCASSIGGAGYTFGSGTRLTVV.

CDR3 in amino acids: CASSLSVTYEQYF. As DNA, the CDR3 is TGTGCCAGCAGCCTTAGCGTTACCTACGAGCAGTACTTC. This chain uses TRBV11-2 with TRBJ2-7; D may be TRBD2 (5 bases). Germline loops: CDR1 SGHAT, CDR2 FQNNGV. The V gene lost 5 bases and the J gene lost 2 bases, with 10 bases spanning the gap. The CDR3 spans 13 residues. The full variable domain, its missing parts supplied by reference TRBV11-2 and TRBJ2-7, is EAGVAQSPRYKIIEKRQSVAFWCNPISGHATLYWYQQILGQGPKLLIQFQNNGVVDDSQLPKDRFSAERLKGVDSTLKIQPAKLEDSAVYLCASSLSVTYEQYFGPGTRLTVT.

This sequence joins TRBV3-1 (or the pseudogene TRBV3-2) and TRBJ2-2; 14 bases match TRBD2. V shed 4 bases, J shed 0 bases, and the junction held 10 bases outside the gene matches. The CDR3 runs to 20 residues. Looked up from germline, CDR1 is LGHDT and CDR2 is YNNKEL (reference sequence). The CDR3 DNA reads TGTGCCAGCAGCCGGGCCGGGACTAGCGGGGGCAGATCGAACACCGGGGAGCTGTTTTTT. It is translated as CASSRAGTSGGRSNTGELFF.

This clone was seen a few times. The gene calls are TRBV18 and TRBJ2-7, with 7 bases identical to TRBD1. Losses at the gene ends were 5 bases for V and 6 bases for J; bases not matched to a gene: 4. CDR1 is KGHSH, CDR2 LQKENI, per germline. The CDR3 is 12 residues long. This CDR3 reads CASSAGGLEQYV. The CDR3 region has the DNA TGTGCCAGCTCAGCAGGGGGTCTCGAGCAGTACGTC.

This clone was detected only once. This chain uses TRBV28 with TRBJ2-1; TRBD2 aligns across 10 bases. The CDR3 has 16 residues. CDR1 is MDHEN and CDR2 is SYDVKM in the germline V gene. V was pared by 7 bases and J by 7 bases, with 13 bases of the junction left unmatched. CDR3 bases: TGTGCCAGCACTCCGTCTCAAGCGGGGGGGCCTAATGAGCAGTTCTTC. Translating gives CASTPSQAGGPNEQFF.

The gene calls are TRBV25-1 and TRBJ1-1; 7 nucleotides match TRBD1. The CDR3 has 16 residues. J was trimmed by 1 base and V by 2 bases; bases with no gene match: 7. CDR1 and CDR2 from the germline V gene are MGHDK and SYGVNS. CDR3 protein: CASSEQRTGGNTEAFF. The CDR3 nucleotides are TGTGCCAGCAGTGAACAAAGGACAGGAGGGAACACTGAAGCTTTCTTT.

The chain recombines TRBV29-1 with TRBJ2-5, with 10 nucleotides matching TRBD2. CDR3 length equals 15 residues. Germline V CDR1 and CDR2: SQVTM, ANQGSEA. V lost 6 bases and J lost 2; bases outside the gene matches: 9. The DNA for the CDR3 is TGCAGCGTCGGAACGGTAGCGGGGGGACAAGAGACCCAGTACTTC. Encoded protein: CSVGTVAGGQETQYF.

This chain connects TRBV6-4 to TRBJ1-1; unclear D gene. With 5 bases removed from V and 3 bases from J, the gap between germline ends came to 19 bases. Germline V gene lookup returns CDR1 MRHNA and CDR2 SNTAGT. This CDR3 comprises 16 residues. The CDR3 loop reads CASSPLGLAWDTEAFF. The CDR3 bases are TGTGCCAGCAGTCCTCTGGGGTTAGCGTGGGACACTGAAGCTTTCTTT.

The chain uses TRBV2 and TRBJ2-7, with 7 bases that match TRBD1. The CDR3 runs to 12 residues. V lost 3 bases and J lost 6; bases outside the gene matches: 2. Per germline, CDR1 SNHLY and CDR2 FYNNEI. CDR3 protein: CASSERTGEQYV. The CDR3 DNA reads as TGTGCCAGCAGTGAGCGGACAGGCGAGCAGTACGTC.

Here the CDR3 reads CASSYRRDDSPLHF. As DNA, the CDR3 is TGTGCCAGCAGTTACCGCAGGGATGATTCACCCCTCCACTTT. V usage is TRBV6-2 or TRBV6-3 and J usage is TRBJ1-6; TRBD1 is a possible D gene (5 bases). This CDR3 comprises 14 residues. Trimming left V 2 bases short and J 8 bases short, with 10 bases between. Looked up from germline, CDR1 is MNHEY and CDR2 is SVGEGT.

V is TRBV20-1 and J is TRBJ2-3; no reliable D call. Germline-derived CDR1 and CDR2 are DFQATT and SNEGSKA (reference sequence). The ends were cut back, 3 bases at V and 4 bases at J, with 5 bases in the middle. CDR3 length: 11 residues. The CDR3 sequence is CSASASDTQYF. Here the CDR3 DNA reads TGCAGTGCTAGTGCTTCAGATACGCAGTATTTT.

The CDR3 DNA reads TGTGCCAGCAGCCGCGGCGGGACAGGGGGCACTGAGCAGTTCTTC. Residues: CASSRGGTGGTEQFF. This chain connects TRBV13 to TRBJ2-1, with TRBD1 identical over 12 bases. V lost 5 bases and J lost 9; bases outside the gene matches: 8. There are 15 residues in the CDR3. Germline CDR1 is PRHDT and CDR2 is FYEKMQ (reference sequence). Full variable domain (remainder filled in from reference TRBV13 and TRBJ2-1): AAGVIQSPRHLIKEKRETATLKCYPIPRHDTVYWYQQGPGQDPQFLISFYEKMQSDKGSIPDRFSAQQFSDYHSELNMSSLELGDSALYFCASSRGGTGGTEQFFGPGTRLTVL.

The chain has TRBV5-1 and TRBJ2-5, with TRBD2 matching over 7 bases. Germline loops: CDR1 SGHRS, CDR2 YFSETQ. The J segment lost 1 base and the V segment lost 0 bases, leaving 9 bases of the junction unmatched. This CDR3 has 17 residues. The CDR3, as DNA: TGCGCCAGCAGCTTGGCAGGAGCAGCGGGGTCCCAAGAGACCCAGTACTTC. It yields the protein CASSLAGAAGSQETQYF.